The next 19 T cell receptor beta chains were all read from a single sample in a study of T cells in Graves' hyperthyroidism and ophthalmopathy. RNA transcripts served as the template for amplifying TCR beta CDR3 regions. Initially, a first-round RT-PCR of the TCR CDR3 employed the HTBI primer set. TCRdb reanalysed the multiplex PCR reads using MiXCR and keeps one entry per CDR3 protein. The sample carries under 200,000 distinct CDR3 sequences, about 9% recorded once. What was sequenced was blood. The receptor source for this set is a woman aged 18-29 years with Graves' hyperthyroidism that later progressed to Graves' ophthalmopathy.

This clonotype was recorded many times. The chain couples TRBV3-1 to TRBJ1-5; TRBD1 matches at 9 bases. V was clipped by 4 bases and J by 2 bases; unmatched bases: 0. This CDR3 region has 14 residues. Germline loops: CDR1 LGHDT, CDR2 YNNKEL (reference sequence). The CDR3 loop reads CASSRQGGNQPQHF. In DNA, the CDR3 is TGTGCCAGCAGCCGACAGGGGGGCAATCAGCCCCAGCATTTT.

This clonotype was seen at least ten times. The chain recombines TRBV27 with TRBJ2-1; D is unclear. The CDR3 has 14 residues. The germline gives CDR1 MNHEY, CDR2 SMNVEV (reference sequence). V lost 2 bases, J lost 2 bases, and 7 bases lay in between. CDR3 DNA: TGTGCCAGCAGTTTAACTGGGACCTACAATGAGCAGTTCTTC. Its protein is CASSLTGTYNEQFF.

This clonotype was seen many times. The V and J genes are TRBV6-1 and TRBJ1-5; 8 bases are a match to TRBD1. The length of the CDR3 is 18 residues. The V gene end was trimmed by 11 bases and the J gene end by 2 bases; junction bases not matched to a gene: 20. Germline assignment: CDR1 MNHNS and CDR2 SASEGT. CDR3 residues: CACKRQGNCILCNQPQHF. CDR3 bases: TGTGCCTGTAAGCGACAGGGGAACTGCATACTTTGCAATCAGCCCCAGCATTTT.

This clonotype was observed a handful of times. One end of the junction varies from germline; a read error may be responsible. The chain employs TRBV6-1 and TRBJ2-7; the D gene is possibly TRBD1 (6 bases). The CDR3 spans 13 residues. CDR1 is MNHNS, CDR2 SASEGT, per germline. Here the CDR3 DNA reads TGTGCCAGCAGAGAAGAAGGGGGCTACGAGCAGTACTTC. Amino acid sequence: CASREEGGYEQYF.

The sample holds many counts of this clonotype. V usage is TRBV25-1 and J usage is TRBJ1-6; unclear D gene. This CDR3 comprises 14 residues. The V gene lost 3 bases and the J gene lost 7 bases, with 10 bases spanning the gap. Germline assignment: CDR1 MGHDK and CDR2 SYGVNS. CDR3 nucleotides: TGTGCCAGCAGTGACAGGAACCTAAATTCACCCCTCCACTTT. It is translated as CASSDRNLNSPLHF.

This clonotype has ten or more counts. V and J are TRBV20-1 and TRBJ1-1; D is uncertain. CDR1 and CDR2 (germline): DFQATT, SNEGSKA (reference sequence). The germline V and J ends were trimmed by 0 bases and 6 bases, with 11 bases remaining between them. This CDR3 has 13 amino acids. Here the CDR3 reads CSAREERFPEAFF. The CDR3 DNA is TGCAGTGCTAGAGAAGAGCGATTTCCTGAAGCTTTCTTT.

Ten or more counts support this clonotype. This clone may be a read error of a much larger clone one base away. The chain couples TRBV2 to TRBJ1-5; D perhaps matches TRBD1 (5 bases). This CDR3 region has 13 residues. CDR1 is SNHLY, CDR2 FYNNEI, per germline. The CDR3 loop is CASSETGDQSQHF. CDR3 nucleotide sequence: TGTGCCAGCAGTGAAACAGGCGATCAGTCCCAGCATTTT.

This chain joins TRBV9 and TRBJ2-2; 7 bases agree with TRBD2. Germline assignment: CDR1 SGDLS and CDR2 YYNGEE. The J segment lost 6 bases and the V segment lost 5 bases, leaving 7 bases of the junction unmatched. The CDR3 runs to 14 residues. The CDR3 protein is CASRLGGFSGELFF. Here the CDR3 DNA reads TGTGCCAGCAGACTCGGGGGGTTCTCCGGGGAGCTGTTTTTT.

The sample holds a few counts of this clonotype. A read error may explain this, as a much larger clone is one base away. The chain uses TRBV28 and TRBJ2-7, with 8 bases matching TRBD2. J was trimmed by 2 bases and V by 11 bases; bases with no gene match: 14. The length of the CDR3 is 15 residues. CDR1 is MDHEN and CDR2 is SYDVKM in the germline V gene. The DNA of the CDR3 is TGTGCCGGCGCAGAGAGCGGGAGTTGGGCCTACGAGCAGTACTTC. The encoded protein is CAGAESGSWAYEQYF.

This clonotype appeared many times. This sequence joins TRBV28 and TRBJ2-5, with D perhaps given as TRBD1 or TRBD2 (5 bases each). The CDR3 is 18 amino acids. Trimming took off 1 base at V and 2 bases at J, with 20 bases between the two ends. The germline CDR1 and CDR2 sequences are MDHEN and SYDVKM. CDR3 nucleotide sequence: TGTGCCAGCAGTTTATTCGACGAGTTCTATGGGGGACAAGAGACCCAGTACTTC. This gives the protein CASSLFDEFYGGQETQYF.

This clonotype was detected ten times or more. This chain connects TRBV7-6 to TRBJ2-1; 14 bases match TRBD2. CDR1 SGHVS and CDR2 FNYEAQ come from the germline V gene. Trimming at V came to 1 base and at J to 8 bases, leaving 13 bases not matched to a gene. The CDR3 is 19 amino acids. CDR3 nucleotide sequence: TGTGCCAGCAGCTTAGATTTGCGGACTAGCGGGAGGAATTGGGATGAGCAGTTCTTC. It yields the protein CASSLDLRTSGRNWDEQFF.

This clonotype was found many times. The chain combines TRBV11-2 with TRBJ1-1; D is undetermined. V lost 5 bases to trimming and J lost 3 bases, with 10 bases between them. The germline gives CDR1 SGHAT, CDR2 FQNNGV. CDR3 length: 13 residues. This CDR3 reads CASSDSPYTEAFF. CDR3 nucleotides: TGTGCCAGCAGCGACTCTCCGTACACTGAAGCTTTCTTT.

This clonotype appeared a few times. J is TRBJ2-1 and V is TRBV5-6, with D perhaps assigned TRBD1 or TRBD2 (5 bases each). Germline CDR1 is SGHDT and CDR2 is YYEEEE. The CDR3 totals 16 residues. The V and J ends lost 2 bases and 3 bases respectively, with 15 bases between them. CDR3 amino acids: CASSFGAGQDYNEQFF. Here the CDR3 DNA reads TGTGCCAGCAGCTTTGGGGCGGGCCAAGACTACAATGAGCAGTTCTTC.

The table lists this clonotype with many counts. The chain employs TRBV7-8 and TRBJ1-6; D unresolved. V lost 5 bases to trimming and J lost 0 bases, with 14 bases between them. Germline-derived CDR1 and CDR2 are SGHVS and FQNEAQ. This CDR3 comprises 17 residues. The CDR3 is CASSPLRSSSYNSPLHF. The CDR3 DNA is TGTGCCAGCAGCCCGCTGAGATCGAGCTCCTATAATTCACCCCTCCACTTT. Using reference TRBV7-8 and TRBJ1-6 for the parts outside the CDR3, the full variable domain is GAGVSQSPRYKVAKRGQDVALRCDPISGHVSLFWYQQALGQGPEFLTYFQNEAQLDKSGLPSDRFFAERPEGSVSTLKIQRTQQEDSAVYLCASSPLRSSSYNSPLHFGNGTRLTVT.

This clonotype showed up many times. CDR3 sequence reads: CSARSKFSGGPYNEQFF. CDR3 coding DNA: TGCAGTGCCCGATCCAAATTTAGCGGGGGCCCCTACAATGAGCAGTTCTTC. The gene calls are TRBV20-1 and TRBJ2-1, with 9 bases identical to TRBD2. The CDR3 spans 17 residues. Per the germline V gene, CDR1 is DFQATT and CDR2 is SNEGSKA (reference sequence). V lost 6 bases to trimming and J lost 2 bases; unmatched junction nucleotides: 14.

This clonotype was seen repeatedly, ten times or more. This rearrangement joins TRBV15 to TRBJ1-5; D is undetermined. There are 15 residues in the CDR3. Germline values: CDR1 LNHNV, CDR2 YYDKDF (reference sequence). The V end lost 0 bases, the J end lost 4 bases, and 10 bases lay between the germline ends. The CDR3 coding sequence is TGTGCCACCAGCAGAGATCGGGCAAGGAATCAGCCCCAGCATTTT. It codes for CATSRDRARNQPQHF.

At least ten counts were recorded for this clonotype. In nucleotides, the CDR3 is TGCAGCGTAATCAGGGGGCTTCGCGATGGCTACACCTTC. The encoded protein is CSVIRGLRDGYTF. V usage is TRBV29-1 and J usage is TRBJ1-2; 8 nucleotides match TRBD1. Germline V gives CDR1 SQVTM, CDR2 ANQGSEA. V lost 6 bases, J lost 6 bases, and 9 bases stayed unmatched. The CDR3 spans 13 residues.

This clonotype has ten or more counts. The chain recombines TRBV29-1 with TRBJ2-1, with 10 bases that match TRBD2. CDR1 is SQVTM and CDR2 is ANQGSEA in the germline V gene. CDR3 length: 18 amino acids. V gave up 1 base and J gave up 6 bases; unmatched junction bases: 15. CDR3 coding DNA: TGCAGCGTTGAAGTGGTAGCGAGCGGGAGGGGAGTTGGCAATGAGCAGTTCTTC. It translates to CSVEVVASGRGVGNEQFF.

In its sample, this clonotype was seen a few times. V gene TRBV4-1 combines with J gene TRBJ1-2, with 10 nucleotides matching TRBD1. V was pared by 1 base and J by 7 bases, with 9 bases of the junction left unmatched. This CDR3 comprises 16 residues. Germline V lookup: CDR1 MGHRA, CDR2 YSYEKL. The chain's CDR3 is CASSQGPGTGVVGYTF. CDR3 DNA: TGCGCCAGCAGCCAAGGTCCCGGGACAGGGGTTGTTGGCTACACCTTC.